The present T cell receptor (beta chain) was sequenced within a study of blood T cell repertoires in COVID-19. Overall study context: Sites in the United States, Italy and Spain provided acute and convalescent COVID-19 samples.

The age range of participants was about 18 to 90 years, with residence in under 30 US areas. Researchers sorted participants into cohorts using their self-reported clinical history. The CDR3 is made up of 14 amino acids. Trimming removed 6 bases from V and 2 bases from J, with 12 bases in between. The germline gives CDR1 MNHEY, CDR2 SVGAGI. The authors' processing: Researchers report that nucleated cell counts were estimated from reference gene primer amplification. Measured with immunoSEQ multiplex PCR; TCRdb has only the in-frame clones, and not every one. Clone size and the V and J calls come from that table; the DNA yielded D and trimming. The profile covers 250,000 to 350,000 clones, with more than 80% appearing a single time and around 2% taken by the ten largest. This clone was picked up one time.

J is TRBJ2-3 and V is TRBV6-5; weak D call: TRBD2 (5 bases). This receptor was obtained from a woman younger than 30 who had recovered from COVID-19. The specimen sequenced was PBMCs or T cells enriched from blood (not recorded which). The CDR3 coding sequence is TGTGCCAGCAGACTCAGCGGAAACACAGATACGCAGTATTTT. This translates into CASRLSGNTDTQYF.